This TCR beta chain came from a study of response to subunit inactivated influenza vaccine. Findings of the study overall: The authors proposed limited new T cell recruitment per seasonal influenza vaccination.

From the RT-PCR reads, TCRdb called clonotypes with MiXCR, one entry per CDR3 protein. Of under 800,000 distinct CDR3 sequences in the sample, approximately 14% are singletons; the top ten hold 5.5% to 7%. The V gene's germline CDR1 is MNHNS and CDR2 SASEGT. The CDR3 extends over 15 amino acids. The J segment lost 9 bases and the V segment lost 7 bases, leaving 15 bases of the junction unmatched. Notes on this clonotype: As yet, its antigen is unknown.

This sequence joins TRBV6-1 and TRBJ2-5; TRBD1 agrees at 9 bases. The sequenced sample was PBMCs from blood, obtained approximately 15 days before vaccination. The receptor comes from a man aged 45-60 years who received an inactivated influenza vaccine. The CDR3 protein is CASKTDRGQERAQYF. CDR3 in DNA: TGTGCCAGCAAGACGGACAGGGGTCAGGAGAGGGCCCAGTACTTC.